The following is a TCR beta chain sequence with its context. Its specificity is unknown. The data were obtained in a study of cytomegalovirus exposure and HLA in healthy donors. Findings of the study overall: Excluded: some indistinguishable V segments such as TRBV6-2 and TRBV6-3. As immune exposure information, only CMV serostatus was available. The dataset shows that most TCR sequences were rare, while some public TCRs occurred in many donors.

PCR amplification relied on 60 Vbeta primers (plus 13 Jbeta primers). Profiled with immunoSEQ multiplex PCR; TCRdb holds only in-frame clones, not every one. Of more than 95,000 clones listed, approximately 74% are singletons. In germline, CDR1 is MNHEY, CDR2 SMNVEV (reference sequence). V lost 3 bases and J lost 0, with 15 bases in between. The CDR3 has 17 amino acids. This TCR was sampled from a woman between 65 and 79 years old in good health and CMV-seropositive. The sample comprised PBMCs. The chain couples TRBV27 to TRBJ1-5; a weak D match, TRBD1 (6 bases). The CDR3 loop is CASSFRGRGYSNQPQHF. The CDR3 DNA sequence: TGTGCCAGCAGTTTTCGGGGGAGGGGGTATAGCAATCAGCCCCAGCATTTT.